This is a list of T cell receptor beta chains from one sample in a study of cytomegalovirus exposure and HLA in healthy donors. Some clones are missing from TCRdb's copy, which holds only in-frame ones; the method was immunoSEQ multiplex PCR. The data hold some 250,000 clones, with about 90% observed a single time. The source material was PBMCs. These receptors were taken from a woman in her thirties in good health and CMV-seronegative. Each CDR3 is given with its conserved first and last residue. The D gene is left open where the match is weak. Clone size is given for some rows only: seen once, a few or many times, or a class if the clone is expanded.

d_call j_call clone_size v_call cdr3_nt cdr3_aa
- TRBJ1-1 - TRBV15 TGTGCCACCAGCAGAGATCCGAGACAGTCACCGAACACTGAAGCTTTCTTT CATSRDPRQSPNTEAFF
- TRBJ1-1 - TRBV28 TGTGCCAGCATAGGGGGGATGAACACTGAAGCTTTCTTT CASIGGMNTEAFF
- TRBJ2-6 - TRBV9 TGTGCCAGCAGCGCACTAGAGGCTGGGGCCAACGTCCTGACTTTC CASSALEAGANVLTF
- TRBJ2-7 - TRBV14 TGTGCCAGCAGCCAAGTGTTTTACCCAGCGGACGAGCAGTACTTC CASSQVFYPADEQYF
TRBD1 TRBJ2-7 once TRBV27 TGTGCCAGCGGCGCCGGGACAGGTTCCTACGAGCAGTACTTC CASGAGTGSYEQYF
TRBD1 TRBJ1-5 once TRBV19 TGTGCCAGTAGTCTAGGACAGGGGACAAATCAGCCCCAGCATTTT CASSLGQGTNQPQHF
TRBD2 TRBJ2-7 - TRBV4-3 TGCGCCAGCAGCCAAGAAATAGCGGGAGAAGGGTACGAGCAGTACTTC CASSQEIAGEGYEQYF
- TRBJ2-7 - TRBV20-1 TGCAGTGCTCCCCGAACCTACGAGCAGTACTTC CSAPRTYEQYF
- TRBJ1-1 - TRBV5-4 TGTGCCAGCAGCTTGGGTAGGGCCCGGAACACTGAAGCTTTCTTT CASSLGRARNTEAFF
TRBD2 TRBJ2-1 once TRBV4-2 TGTGCCAGCAGCCAAACTAGCGGGACCTATGAGCAGTTCTTC CASSQTSGTYEQFF
- TRBJ1-1 - TRBV5-1 TGCGCCAGCAGCTTCTTTGGCGGGGACACTGAAGCTTTCTTT CASSFFGGDTEAFF
TRBD2 TRBJ2-1 - TRBV4-2 TGTGCCAGCAGTCCGGGACTAGCGACCTACAATGAGCAGTTCTTC CASSPGLATYNEQFF
TRBD2 TRBJ2-2 - TRBV5-6 TGTGCCAGCAGCTTGGTTGGGGACTACTCGAACACCGGGGAGCTGTTTTTT CASSLVGDYSNTGELFF
TRBD2 TRBJ2-1 - TRBV5-1 TGCGCCAGCAGCCCAAGCGGGAGGGCCTACAGTGAGCAGTTCTTC CASSPSGRAYSEQFF
- TRBJ2-7 - TRBV7-2 TGTGCCAGCAGCCTCTCCGGGACATTCTTCTACGAGCAGTACTTC CASSLSGTFFYEQYF
- TRBJ2-3 - TRBV11-1 TGTGCCAGCAGCCTCGGACAGAGCAGCACAGATACGCAGTATTTT CASSLGQSSTDTQYF